Listed below are T cell receptor beta chains from one sample, sequenced in a study of chemoradiotherapy in HPV16-positive cancers. Here immunoSEQ multiplex PCR was the method, and the copy in TCRdb shows in-frame clones only, minus some. The data show 20,000 to 25,000 clones, approximately 93% seen once. Collection of the sample occurred from a patient who underwent chemoradiotherapy. All receptors come from a human donor with HPV-associated anogenital cancer. The CDR3 runs from the conserved cysteine through the conserved F or W. Each record gives: V gene, D gene, clone size, J gene, CDR3 DNA, CDR3 protein. A D gene is named only where the DNA matches it firmly. A row's size may be missing; if present it is once, few, many or a size class.

TRBV6-1	TRBD1	NA	TRBJ1-2	TGTGCCAGCAGTGGACAGGGGAGGGGTGGCTACACCTTC	CASSGQGRGGYTF
TRBV28	NA	NA	TRBJ2-7	TGTGCCAGCAGCCTAAGATTGGGGACTTTCTCCTACGAGCAGTACTTC	CASSLRLGTFSYEQYF
TRBV4-1	TRBD2	NA	TRBJ2-1	TGCGCCAGCAGCCAAATTTTTCCCGGGACTAGCTCCCTCTACAATGAGCAGTTCTTC	CASSQIFPGTSSLYNEQFF
TRBV30	NA	NA	TRBJ2-5	TGTGCCTGGAGTGGTACTAGTAAAGAGACCCAGTACTTC	CAWSGTSKETQYF
TRBV11-2	TRBD1	NA	TRBJ2-3	TGTGCCAGCAGCTTAAGGACAGGGGGGCCAGATACGCAGTATTTT	CASSLRTGGPDTQYF
TRBV6-1	NA	NA	TRBJ1-5	TGTGCCAGCAGTCGACAGTGGGGCGGACCCCAGCATTTT	CASSRQWGGPQHF
TRBV5-1	TRBD2	NA	TRBJ2-1	TGCGCCAGCAGCCCGATGCCGGGGCTAGCGGGAAAAATCAACAATGAGCAGTTCTTC	CASSPMPGLAGKINNEQFF
TRBV19	TRBD2	once	TRBJ2-2	TGTGCCACCCGGACTAGCGGGGGGACCGGGGAGCTGTTTTTT	CATRTSGGTGELFF
TRBV18	NA	NA	TRBJ2-3	TGTGCCAGCTCACCGACTCCCACAGATACGCAGTATTTT	CASSPTPTDTQYF
TRBV27	TRBD1	once	TRBJ1-2	TGTGCCAGCAGTTTAAGCGGCTTAGACAGGGTTTTGAACTATGGCTACACCTTC	CASSLSGLDRVLNYGYTF
TRBV5-1	NA	NA	TRBJ1-2	TGCGCCAGCAGCTTGGTTGGGGACTATGGCTACACCTTC	CASSLVGDYGYTF
TRBV19	TRBD1	NA	TRBJ2-2	TGTGCCAGTAGTAGGACAGGGGCGACCGGGGAGCTGTTTTTT	CASSRTGATGELFF
TRBV7-9	NA	NA	TRBJ1-1	TGTGCCAGCAGCTTAGAGGTTGGCACCGAAGCTTTCTTT	CASSLEVGTEAFF
TRBV6-4	NA	NA	TRBJ2-7	TGTGCCAGCAGTGAAGGGACTTACTCCTACGAGCAGTACTTC	CASSEGTYSYEQYF
TRBV5-1	NA	NA	TRBJ2-7	TGCGCCAGCAGCTGGGACCAGGGGTACGAGCAGTACTTC	CASSWDQGYEQYF
TRBV30	TRBD1	NA	TRBJ1-2	TGTGCCTGGAGTACGCTTTGGACAGGGGGCAGTAACTATGGCTACACCTTC	CAWSTLWTGGSNYGYTF
TRBV2	NA	NA	TRBJ1-5	TGTGCCAGCACCCAAGGGGGGACGGGACAGCCCCAGCATTTT	CASTQGGTGQPQHF
TRBV19	TRBD1	NA	TRBJ1-2	TGTGCCAGTTCCTTGGCAGGGACAGGGGGAAATGGCTACACCTTC	CASSLAGTGGNGYTF
TRBV7-9	NA	NA	TRBJ2-7	TGTGCCAGCAGCGCTTCGGAGGGACAGCGAGTCCTCTACGAGCAGTACTTC	CASSASEGQRVLYEQYF
TRBV7-2	TRBD2	NA	TRBJ2-2	TGTGCCAGCAGCTTATCGGGGGGGTACACCGGGGAGCTGTTTTTT	CASSLSGGYTGELFF
TRBV2	NA	NA	TRBJ1-1	TGTGCCAGCGGGGTGGAGGGGGACACTGAAGCTTTCTTT	CASGVEGDTEAFF
TRBV9	TRBD1	NA	TRBJ2-7	TGTGCCAGCAGCGTAGGTGGGACAGGGTCCTACGAGCAGTACTTC	CASSVGGTGSYEQYF
TRBV18	NA	once	TRBJ1-3	TGTGCCAGCTCACCACCAGGGATCTCTGGAAACACCATATATTTT	CASSPPGISGNTIYF
TRBV5-6	TRBD1	NA	TRBJ1-5	TGTGCCAGCAGCTTGGAAAGGGGGCTGCTCGACCAGCCCCAGCATTTT	CASSLERGLLDQPQHF
TRBV29-1	TRBD2	few	TRBJ2-3	TGCAGCGTTGAGTGGCTAGCGGGAGTACGCTATACGCAGTATTTT	CSVEWLAGVRYTQYF
TRBV28	TRBD2	NA	TRBJ2-7	TGTGCCAGCTCGAGTCCGACTAGCGGGGGGGACCCCTACGAGCAGTACTTC	CASSSPTSGGDPYEQYF
TRBV11-2	NA	NA	TRBJ2-5	TGTGCCAGCAGCTTAGGGACTGGACAAGAGACCCAGTACTTC	CASSLGTGQETQYF
TRBV11-2	NA	NA	TRBJ1-6	TGTGCCAGCAGCTTTTCTCGGAACGAGAATTCACCCCTCCACTTT	CASSFSRNENSPLHF
TRBV10-3	NA	NA	TRBJ1-3	TGTGCCATCACCAGGGAACTCTCTGGAAACACCATATATTTT	CAITRELSGNTIYF
TRBV5-6	NA	NA	TRBJ1-1	TGTGCCAGCAGCCTTCCACCGTCGCGGCGAAGTAAGGGGACTGAAGCTTTCTTT	CASSLPPSRRSKGTEAFF
TRBV7-2	TRBD1	NA	TRBJ1-1	TGTGCCAGCAGCCTTACAGGGGTTATGAACACTGAAGCTTTCTTT	CASSLTGVMNTEAFF